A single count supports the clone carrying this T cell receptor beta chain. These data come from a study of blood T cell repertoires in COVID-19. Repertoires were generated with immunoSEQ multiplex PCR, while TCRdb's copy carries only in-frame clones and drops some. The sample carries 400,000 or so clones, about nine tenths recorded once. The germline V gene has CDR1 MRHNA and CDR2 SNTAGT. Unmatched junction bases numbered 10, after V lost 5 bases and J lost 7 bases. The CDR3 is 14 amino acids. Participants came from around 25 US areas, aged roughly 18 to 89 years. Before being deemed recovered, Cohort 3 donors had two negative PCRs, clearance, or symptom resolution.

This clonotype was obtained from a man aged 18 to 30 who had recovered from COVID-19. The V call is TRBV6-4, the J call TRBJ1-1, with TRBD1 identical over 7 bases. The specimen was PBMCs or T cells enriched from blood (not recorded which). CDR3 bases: TGTGCCAGCAGTCTAAACAGGGGAGAAGGTGAAGCTTTCTTT. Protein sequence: CASSLNRGEGEAFF.